One sample yielded the 14 T cell receptor beta chains listed below, sequenced in a study of CD8 T cells in ankylosing spondylitis. Study conclusions and caveats: Seemingly distinctive of ankylosing spondylitis blood was a TCR beta motif formed by eight highly homologous variants.

TCRdb called the 5' RACE reads again in MiXCR, with one record for every CDR3 protein. Of about 220,000 distinct CDR3 sequences in the sample, approximately 7.4% are singletons; the top ten hold more than 13%. Antigens of these TCRs are unknown. Sequencing input: blood, either unsorted or a sorted T cell fraction (not recorded which). The receptors shown here come from a male donor with ankylosing spondylitis.

Many counts were recorded for this clonotype. Sequence at one end of the junction differs from germline and may be a read error. Written as DNA, the CDR3 is TGTGCCAGCCGTTACCGGGTATCCTACAATGAGCAGTTCTTC. Protein product: CASRYRVSYNEQFF. This chain joins TRBV6-2 or TRBV6-3 and TRBJ2-1, with D hard to call. This CDR3 region has 14 residues. CDR1 and CDR2 (germline): MNHEY, SVGEGT.

The table lists this clonotype with many counts. The V call is TRBV4-1, the J call TRBJ2-1, with 8 bases that match TRBD2. The V and J ends lost 1 base and 8 bases, in that order; junction bases with no gene match: 10. Looked up from germline, CDR1 is MGHRA and CDR2 is YSYEKL. The CDR3 has 16 residues. The CDR3 loop is CASSQVLVGGVHEQFF. DNA for the CDR3: TGCGCCAGCAGCCAAGTTCTGGTCGGGGGGGTACATGAGCAGTTCTTC.

This clonotype has at least ten counts. The chain employs TRBV29-1 and TRBJ2-7, with 11 bases matching TRBD2. With V trimmed by 6 bases and J by 3 bases, 10 bases remained unmatched. Germline V gene data show CDR1 as SQVTM and CDR2 as ANQGSEA. The CDR3 is 15 amino acids. The CDR3 DNA is TGCAGCGTCGCCGAGAGACTAGCGGGAAGCTACGAGCAGTACTTC. This sequence encodes CSVAERLAGSYEQYF.

With respect to this clonotype: This sequence may be a read error, since a much larger clone differs from it by one base. The rearrangement uses TRBV20-1 and TRBJ2-5, with TRBD1 identical over 7 bases. The CDR3 length is 17 residues. Germline CDR1 and CDR2: DFQATT and SNEGSKA (reference sequence). Written as DNA, the CDR3 is TGCAGTGCTAGAAGTACTTCCGCGGATAGGGGGCAAGAGAGCCAGTACTTC. Encoded protein: CSARSTSADRGQESQYF.

This chain joins TRBV4-3 and TRBJ2-1; 10 nucleotides line up with TRBD1. V gave up 0 bases and J gave up 7 bases; unmatched junction bases: 12. The CDR3 length is 18 residues. Germline loops: CDR1 LGHNA, CDR2 YSLEER. The CDR3 reads CASSQDKTGQGFSNEQFF. CDR3 coding DNA: TGCGCCAGCAGCCAAGATAAGACGGGACAGGGGTTCTCTAATGAGCAGTTCTTC.

At least ten counts were recorded for this clonotype. The J gene is TRBJ2-3, the V gene TRBV28; D gene uncertain. CDR1 MDHEN and CDR2 SYDVKM come from the germline V gene. V shed 1 base and J shed 4 bases, with 9 bases lying between them. The CDR3 loop spans 14 amino acids. The CDR3 here is CASSLSVHPDTQYF. DNA of the CDR3: TGTGCCAGCAGTTTATCGGTCCACCCAGATACGCAGTATTTT.

CDR3 sequence: CASSLPDRAWSSNPYTGELFF. CDR3 in DNA: TGTGCCAGCAGCTTACCCGACAGGGCTTGGTCATCGAATCCCTACACCGGGGAGCTGTTTTTT. This chain joins TRBV13 and TRBJ2-2, with 7 bases aligning to TRBD1. This CDR3 is built from 21 residues. The germline V gene has CDR1 PRHDT and CDR2 FYEKMQ (reference sequence). The J segment lost 3 bases and the V segment lost 2 bases, leaving 21 bases of the junction unmatched.

This clonotype was counted ten times or more. The chain carries TRBV7-3 and TRBJ1-2; no clear D. From germline, CDR1 is SGHTA and CDR2 FQGTGA. Trimming stripped 2 bases from V and 2 bases from J, with 6 bases between. The CDR3 consists of 13 residues. This CDR3 is CASSLGKNYGYTF. The CDR3 bases are TGTGCCAGCAGCTTAGGGAAGAACTATGGCTACACCTTC.

V and J are TRBV7-2 and TRBJ2-7; 9 bases fit TRBD2. The CDR3 is 17 residues long. Germline V gene data show CDR1 as SGHTA and CDR2 as FQGNSA. Germline trimming cut 0 bases from V and 2 bases from J; bases unmatched to any gene: 8. The CDR3 nucleotides are TGTGCCAGCAGCTTAGCCCCTCTCGCGGGAGGGCCCTACGAGCAGTACTTC. Protein product: CASSLAPLAGGPYEQYF.

This clonotype was detected many times. The chain joins TRBV7-8 to TRBJ1-2, with D tentatively TRBD1 (6 bases). Per germline, CDR1 SGHVS and CDR2 FQNEAQ. The CDR3 contains 14 residues. V dropped 5 bases and J dropped 7 bases, with 17 bases sitting between them. CDR3 coding DNA: TGTGCCAGCAGCGCGAATACAGGGTTAAGTGGCTACACCTTC. Translation: CASSANTGLSGYTF. Full variable domain (remainder filled in from reference TRBV7-8 and TRBJ1-2): GAGVSQSPRYKVAKRGQDVALRCDPISGHVSLFWYQQALGQGPEFLTYFQNEAQLDKSGLPSDRFFAERPEGSVSTLKIQRTQQEDSAVYLCASSANTGLSGYTFGSGTRLTVV.

This clonotype was seen many times. This chain links TRBV30 with TRBJ2-7, with D perhaps given as TRBD1 or TRBD2 (6 bases each). With 2 bases removed from V and 5 bases from J, the gap between germline ends came to 16 bases. Per germline, CDR1 GTSNPN and CDR2 SVGIG (reference sequence). The CDR3 sequence is 14 residues long. The CDR3 DNA is TGTGCCTGGAGTCCCCGAGGGGGGTTCCACGAGCAGTACTTC. Its protein is CAWSPRGGFHEQYF.

This clonotype came up many times. This chain connects TRBV12-3 or TRBV12-4 to TRBJ2-7; D tentatively reads TRBD1 or TRBD2 (6 bases each). V was shortened by 8 bases and J by 5 bases, with 19 bases between the two germline ends. This CDR3 is built from 14 residues. CDR3 DNA: TGTGCCAGCGGTCATCCGGGGGCGCGGAACGAGCAGTACTTC. Translated, it gives CASGHPGARNEQYF.

The genes are TRBV12-3 or TRBV12-4 and TRBJ2-5, with 9 bases that match TRBD1. The CDR3 sequence is 16 residues long. With 0 bases clipped from V and 3 bases from J, the junction kept 5 bases outside the gene matches. In DNA form, the CDR3 reads TGTGCCAGCAGTTTAGCTCACTGGGACAGGGAAGAGACCCAGTACTTC. Translating gives CASSLAHWDREETQYF.

This clonotype was recorded at least ten times. The chain has TRBV4-2 and TRBJ2-7; the match to TRBD1 covers 9 bases. The J segment lost 9 bases and the V segment lost 0 bases, leaving 9 bases of the junction unmatched. This CDR3 is built from 15 residues. CDR1 is LGHNA and CDR2 is YNFKEQ in the germline V gene. The CDR3 sequence: CASSQDGQGPLGQYF. In nucleotides, the CDR3 is TGTGCCAGCAGCCAAGATGGACAGGGGCCCTTGGGGCAGTACTTC.